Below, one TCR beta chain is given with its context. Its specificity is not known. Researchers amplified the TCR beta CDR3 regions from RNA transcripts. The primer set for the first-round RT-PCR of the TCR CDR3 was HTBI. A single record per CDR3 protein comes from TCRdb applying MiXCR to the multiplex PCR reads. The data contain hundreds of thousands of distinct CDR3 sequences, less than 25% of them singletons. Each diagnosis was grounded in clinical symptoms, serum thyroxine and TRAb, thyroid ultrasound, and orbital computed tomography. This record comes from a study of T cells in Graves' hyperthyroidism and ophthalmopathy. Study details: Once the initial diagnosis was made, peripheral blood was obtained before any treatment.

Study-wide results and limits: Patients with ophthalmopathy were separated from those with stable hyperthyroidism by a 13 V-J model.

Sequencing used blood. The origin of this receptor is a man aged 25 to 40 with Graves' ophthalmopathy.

DNA of the CDR3: TGCGCCAGCAAACAGGGGGCGAACACCGGGGAGCTGTTTTTT. It translates to CASKQGANTGELFF. The chain uses TRBV10-2 and TRBJ2-2; 8 bases map to TRBD1. The CDR3 totals 14 residues. Germline CDR1 and CDR2: WSHSY and SAAADI. With V trimmed by 7 bases and J by 0 bases, 1 base remained unmatched.